This T cell receptor (beta chain) was captured by sequencing in a study of T cell changes during pregnancy in multiple sclerosis. Method: immunoSEQ multiplex PCR; TCRdb's copy keeps in-frame clones and lacks some. Of about 40,000 clones listed, 80% to 95% are singletons. Trimming left V 1 base short and J 5 bases short, with 15 bases between. Germline V gene sequence: CDR1 MDHEN, CDR2 SYDVKM. CDR3 length: 17 amino acids. Sequences were derived from CD4+ T cells from peripheral blood mononuclear cells, sampled in the third trimester of pregnancy. The receptor comes from a female donor with multiple sclerosis, enrolled in a pregnancy study. The chain links TRBV28 to TRBJ1-6; D remains ambiguous. The CDR3 sequence is CASSLLVVGDDNSPLHF. As DNA, the CDR3 is TGTGCCAGCAGTTTATTAGTTGTCGGGGATGATAATTCACCCCTCCACTTT.